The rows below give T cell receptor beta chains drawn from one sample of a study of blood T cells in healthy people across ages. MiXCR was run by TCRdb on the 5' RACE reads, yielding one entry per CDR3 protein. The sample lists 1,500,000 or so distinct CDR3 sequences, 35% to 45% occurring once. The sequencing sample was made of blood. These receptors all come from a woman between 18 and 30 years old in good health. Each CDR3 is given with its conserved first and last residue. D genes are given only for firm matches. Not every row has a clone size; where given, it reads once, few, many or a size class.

DNA: TGTGCCATCAGCGGACTAGCTTGGGTAGATACGCAGTATTTT
CDR3: CAISGLAWVDTQYF
D: TRBD2
V: TRBV10-3
J: TRBJ2-3
size: few

DNA: TGTGCCAGCAGTTCCCGGCGAGGGGCAGGGTATAATCAGCCCCAGCATTTT
CDR3: CASSSRRGAGYNQPQHF
D: NA
V: TRBV12-3/TRBV12-4
J: TRBJ1-5
size: NA

DNA: TGTGCCAGCAGCCCGGACAGGCGGGGAAACGGGCAGTACTTC
CDR3: CASSPDRRGNGQYF
D: NA
V: TRBV12-3/TRBV12-4
J: TRBJ2-5
size: NA

DNA: TGTGCCAGTAGCGGACAGGGGCTCAGTAAGGATGGCTACACCTTC
CDR3: CASSGQGLSKDGYTF
D: TRBD1
V: TRBV19
J: TRBJ1-2
size: NA

DNA: TGTGCCAGCTCACCACCGGCTAGCGGGACCTACAATGAGCAGTTCTTC
CDR3: CASSPPASGTYNEQFF
D: TRBD2
V: TRBV18
J: TRBJ2-1
size: few

DNA: TGCGCCAGCAGCCAAGTGCAACAGGGGTCAGGGTACAATGAGCAGTTCTTC
CDR3: CASSQVQQGSGYNEQFF
D: TRBD1
V: TRBV4-1
J: TRBJ2-1
size: NA

DNA: TGTGCCAGCAGTTTAGCCCGCCCGGGGGTCACTGAAGCTTTCTTT
CDR3: CASSLARPGVTEAFF
D: NA
V: TRBV27
J: TRBJ1-1
size: few

DNA: TGTGCTAGCAGCTTATTACTAGCGGGGGCCTCCTCCTACAATGAGCAGTTCTTC
CDR3: CASSLLLAGASSYNEQFF
D: TRBD2
V: TRBV7-7
J: TRBJ2-1
size: few

DNA: TGTGCCAGCGGGACAGCCTATGGCTACACCTTC
CDR3: CASGTAYGYTF
D: TRBD1
V: TRBV6-1
J: TRBJ1-2
size: many

DNA: TGTGCCAGCAGGAGACCCCCGGGCTCAACTAATGAAAAACTGTTTTTT
CDR3: CASRRPPGSTNEKLFF
D: NA
V: TRBV2
J: TRBJ1-4
size: NA

DNA: TGTGCCAGCAGCCAAGTCACAGCGAAGATCTACGAGCAGTACTTC
CDR3: CASSQVTAKIYEQYF
D: NA
V: TRBV14
J: TRBJ2-7
size: NA

DNA: TGCAGTGCCAGTCCGGGGGCCGCCTACGAGCAGTACTTC
CDR3: CSASPGAAYEQYF
D: NA
V: TRBV20-1
J: TRBJ2-7
size: few

DNA: TGCGCCAGCAGCTTGGAAGGGTGGGGGAATATGGGGACTGAAGCTTTCTTT
CDR3: CASSLEGWGNMGTEAFF
D: NA
V: TRBV5-1
J: TRBJ1-1
size: NA

DNA: TGCAGTGCTAGGGTGCACGCAGGGGTGGAAAGAAATCAGCCCCAGCATTTT
CDR3: CSARVHAGVERNQPQHF
D: NA
V: TRBV20-1
J: TRBJ1-5
size: NA

DNA: TGTGCCAGTAGTTTCTTACAGGGGGCGGATGAGCAGTTCTTC
CDR3: CASSFLQGADEQFF
D: TRBD1
V: TRBV19
J: TRBJ2-1
size: NA

DNA: TGTGCCAGCAGCTTGTGGCGTAGCGTCAATGAGCAGTACTTC
CDR3: CASSLWRSVNEQYF
D: NA
V: TRBV7-2
J: TRBJ2-7
size: NA

DNA: TGTGCCAGCAGTGAAGCGCGGGACACAGATACGCAGTATTTT
CDR3: CASSEARDTDTQYF
D: NA
V: TRBV27
J: TRBJ2-3
size: NA

DNA: TGTGCCATCAGAAAACTGGGGATCGGGACTAGCGGGGCTCAAGATACGCAGTATTTT
CDR3: CAIRKLGIGTSGAQDTQYF
D: TRBD2
V: TRBV10-3
J: TRBJ2-3
size: few

DNA: TGTGCCAGCAGCCGCCGGGACAGGGGCTACACGGAGCAGTTCTTC
CDR3: CASSRRDRGYTEQFF
D: TRBD1
V: TRBV9
J: TRBJ2-1
size: NA

DNA: TGTGCCAGCAGTTTTGTCCGGACAGATACGCAGTATTTT
CDR3: CASSFVRTDTQYF
D: NA
V: TRBV27
J: TRBJ2-3
size: many

DNA: TGCAGTGCTCTCCGGGTTCGGAGCGAGCAGTACTTC
CDR3: CSALRVRSEQYF
D: NA
V: TRBV20-1
J: TRBJ2-7
size: NA

DNA: TGCAGTGCTAAGGCCACGACAGGGCGGGGATATGGCTACACCTTC
CDR3: CSAKATTGRGYGYTF
D: TRBD1
V: TRBV20-1
J: TRBJ1-2
size: NA

DNA: TGTGCCACCAGTCTGCCGGGACAGGGGGCGATTGAGCAGTTCTTC
CDR3: CATSLPGQGAIEQFF
D: TRBD1
V: TRBV15
J: TRBJ2-1
size: NA

DNA: TGTGCCAGCAGCCCCTCGCGGGAGGGCCCCTACAATGAGCAGTTCTTC
CDR3: CASSPSREGPYNEQFF
D: TRBD2
V: TRBV7-6
J: TRBJ2-1
size: NA

DNA: TGTGCCAGCACCGACACAGGGGGCAGTATCCATGGCTACACCTTC
CDR3: CASTDTGGSIHGYTF
D: TRBD1
V: TRBV6-2/TRBV6-3
J: TRBJ1-2
size: NA

DNA: TGTGCCAGCAGTGATTTAACCTACTTCTACGAGCAGTACTTC
CDR3: CASSDLTYFYEQYF
D: NA
V: TRBV2
J: TRBJ2-7
size: few

DNA: TGTGCTAGTGGTTTGGCCTTCCCGGGATGGTCCTACGAGCAGTACTTC
CDR3: CASGLAFPGWSYEQYF
D: NA
V: TRBV12-5
J: TRBJ2-7
size: NA

DNA: TGCAGCGTTGTAGCGGGATTACACTCCTACAATGAGCAGTTCTTC
CDR3: CSVVAGLHSYNEQFF
D: TRBD2
V: TRBV29-1
J: TRBJ2-1
size: NA

DNA: TGCAGTGCTAGTTGGCGGGCCTGGGATGAGCAGTTCTTC
CDR3: CSASWRAWDEQFF
D: NA
V: TRBV20-1
J: TRBJ2-1
size: few

DNA: TGCGCCAGCAGCACGGGATCCCGGGACTTTTATAATTCACCCCTCCACTTT
CDR3: CASSTGSRDFYNSPLHF
D: NA
V: TRBV7-2
J: TRBJ1-6
size: NA

DNA: TGTGCCACCAGCAGCCGGGACGGATCCTACAATGAGCAGTTCTTC
CDR3: CATSSRDGSYNEQFF
D: NA
V: TRBV15
J: TRBJ2-1
size: few

DNA: TGCAGTGCCCTTATGGGGCGCAATCAGCCCCAGCATTTT
CDR3: CSALMGRNQPQHF
D: NA
V: TRBV20-1
J: TRBJ1-5
size: NA

DNA: TGTGCCAGCATTGCGGGGGTTTACAATGAGCAGTACTTC
CDR3: CASIAGVYNEQYF
D: TRBD2
V: TRBV2
J: TRBJ2-7
size: once

DNA: TGTGCCAGCAGCGACCGGGGGGGGATGGTAGGCGAGACCCAGTTCTTC
CDR3: CASSDRGGMVGETQFF
D: TRBD2
V: TRBV7-9
J: TRBJ2-1
size: once

DNA: TGTGCCAGCGGTTTATTTATTGGGACTAGCGGTTACTCCTACAATGAGCAGTTCTTC
CDR3: CASGLFIGTSGYSYNEQFF
D: TRBD2
V: TRBV27
J: TRBJ2-1
size: NA

DNA: TGCAGCGTAGAGGACGGACCTAGGACCCAGTACTTC
CDR3: CSVEDGPRTQYF
D: NA
V: TRBV29-1
J: TRBJ2-5
size: NA

DNA: TGTGCCAGCAGTTACGGGCCGGGACAGGGGCATTCCTATGGCTACACCTTC
CDR3: CASSYGPGQGHSYGYTF
D: TRBD1
V: TRBV6-5
J: TRBJ1-2
size: few

DNA: TGCGCCAGCAGTGGCAGGGCAAATCAGCCCCAGCATTTT
CDR3: CASSGRANQPQHF
D: NA
V: TRBV10-2
J: TRBJ1-5
size: NA

DNA: TGTGCCAGCAGTGGACGGCCCCAGGGCTACACCTTC
CDR3: CASSGRPQGYTF
D: NA
V: TRBV6-5
J: TRBJ1-2
size: NA

DNA: TGTGCCAGCAGTGAAGCAGGCAGGGACAATCAGCCCCAGCATTTT
CDR3: CASSEAGRDNQPQHF
D: NA
V: TRBV6-1
J: TRBJ1-5
size: NA

DNA: TGCGCCAGCCGTGGTGGTTTTTACATAGATACGCAGTATTTT
CDR3: CASRGGFYIDTQYF
D: NA
V: TRBV5-1
J: TRBJ2-3
size: NA

DNA: TGCGCCAGCCAGACTCAGGGCCTCCGGGAGACCCAGTACTTC
CDR3: CASQTQGLRETQYF
D: NA
V: TRBV5-1
J: TRBJ2-5
size: few

DNA: TGTGCCAGCAGTTCCGACGGGACAGATTTTGAGACCCAGTACTTC
CDR3: CASSSDGTDFETQYF
D: TRBD1
V: TRBV7-9
J: TRBJ2-5
size: few

DNA: TGCGCCAGCAGCGTCTTCGGAGAGCAGTTCTTC
CDR3: CASSVFGEQFF
D: NA
V: TRBV4-1
J: TRBJ2-1
size: many

DNA: TGTGCCAGCAGTTCCTACCCGCTAGGAAACACCATATATTTT
CDR3: CASSSYPLGNTIYF
D: NA
V: TRBV28
J: TRBJ1-3
size: NA

DNA: TGTGCCAGCAGCTTAGCCCCCAGGGGTAACCGAAAAGAGACCCAGTACTTC
CDR3: CASSLAPRGNRKETQYF
D: NA
V: TRBV11-2
J: TRBJ2-5
size: NA

DNA: TGTGCCAGCAACCTTTCTGGGAACACTGAAGCTTTCTTT
CDR3: CASNLSGNTEAFF
D: NA
V: TRBV28
J: TRBJ1-1
size: once

DNA: TGTGCCAGCAGCTTAGGTCCGGGACAGGGTTACAATGAGCAGTTCTTC
CDR3: CASSLGPGQGYNEQFF
D: TRBD1
V: TRBV6-5
J: TRBJ2-1
size: many

DNA: TGCAGCGTTGTTATCGGACAGGCGGATAGCAATCAGCCCCAGCATTTT
CDR3: CSVVIGQADSNQPQHF
D: TRBD1
V: TRBV29-1
J: TRBJ1-5
size: NA

DNA: TGTGCCAGTAGTAAATTGGACAGCTACGAGCAGTACTTC
CDR3: CASSKLDSYEQYF
D: NA
V: TRBV19
J: TRBJ2-7
size: few

DNA: TGCGCCAGCAGCCAAGATGCCTTCTCTGGGGCCAACGTCCTGACTTTC
CDR3: CASSQDAFSGANVLTF
D: NA
V: TRBV4-3
J: TRBJ2-6
size: NA

DNA: TGCGCCAGCAGCCCTGGGACAGCCGGAATTTCACCCCTCCACTTT
CDR3: CASSPGTAGISPLHF
D: TRBD1
V: TRBV5-1
J: TRBJ1-6
size: NA